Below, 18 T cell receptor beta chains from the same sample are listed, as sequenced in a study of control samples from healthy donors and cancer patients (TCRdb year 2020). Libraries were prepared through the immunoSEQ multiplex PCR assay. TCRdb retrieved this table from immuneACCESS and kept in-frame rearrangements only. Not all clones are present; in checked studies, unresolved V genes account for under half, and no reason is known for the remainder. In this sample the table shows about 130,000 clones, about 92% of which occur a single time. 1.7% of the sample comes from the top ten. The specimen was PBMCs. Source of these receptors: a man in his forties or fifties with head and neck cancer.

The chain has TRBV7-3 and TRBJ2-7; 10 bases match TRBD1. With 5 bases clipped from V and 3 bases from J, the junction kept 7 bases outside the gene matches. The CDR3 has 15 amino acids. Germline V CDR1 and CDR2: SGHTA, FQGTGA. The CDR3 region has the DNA TGTGCCAGCAGCCCCGGGACAGGGGCAGACTACGAGCAGTACTTC. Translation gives CASSPGTGADYEQYF.

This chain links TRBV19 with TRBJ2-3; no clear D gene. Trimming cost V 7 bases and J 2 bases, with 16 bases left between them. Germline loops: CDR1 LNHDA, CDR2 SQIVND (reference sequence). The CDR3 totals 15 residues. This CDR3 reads CASTARGRNTDTQYF. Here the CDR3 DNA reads TGTGCCAGTACCGCGCGCGGCAGGAACACAGATACGCAGTATTTT.

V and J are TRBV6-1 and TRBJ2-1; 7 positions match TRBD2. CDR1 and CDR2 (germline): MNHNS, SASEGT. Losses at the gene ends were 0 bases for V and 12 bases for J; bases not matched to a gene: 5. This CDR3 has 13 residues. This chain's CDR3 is CASSEARGNGQFF. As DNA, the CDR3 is TGTGCCAGCAGTGAAGCGCGGGGGAACGGGCAGTTCTTC.

The CDR3 sequence is CAISETGAGNTEAFF. For the CDR3, the DNA is TGTGCCATCAGTGAGACCGGAGCTGGGAACACTGAAGCTTTCTTT. The gene calls are TRBV10-3 and TRBJ1-1; D is unresolved. CDR1 ENHRY and CDR2 SYGVKD come from the germline V gene. V lost 2 bases and J 1 base, leaving 11 bases between the germline ends. The CDR3 covers 15 residues.

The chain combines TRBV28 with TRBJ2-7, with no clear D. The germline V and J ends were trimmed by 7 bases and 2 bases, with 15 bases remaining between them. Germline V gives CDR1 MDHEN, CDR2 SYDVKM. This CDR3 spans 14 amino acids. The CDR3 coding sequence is TGTGCCAGCAAAAGGGCAGTCTTGACCTACGAGCAGTACTTC. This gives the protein CASKRAVLTYEQYF.

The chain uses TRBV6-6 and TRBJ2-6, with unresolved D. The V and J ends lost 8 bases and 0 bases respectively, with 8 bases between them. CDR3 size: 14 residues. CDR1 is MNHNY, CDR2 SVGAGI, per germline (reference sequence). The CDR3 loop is CASGSYSGANVLTF. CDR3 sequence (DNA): TGTGCCAGCGGTAGTTACTCTGGGGCCAACGTCCTGACTTTC.

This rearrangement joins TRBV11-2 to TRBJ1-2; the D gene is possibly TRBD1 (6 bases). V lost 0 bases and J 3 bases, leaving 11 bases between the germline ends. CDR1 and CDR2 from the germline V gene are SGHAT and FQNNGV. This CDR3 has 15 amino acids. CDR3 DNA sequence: TGTGCCAGCAGCTTAGATGGGGGGGCAGACTATGGCTACACCTTC. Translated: CASSLDGGADYGYTF.

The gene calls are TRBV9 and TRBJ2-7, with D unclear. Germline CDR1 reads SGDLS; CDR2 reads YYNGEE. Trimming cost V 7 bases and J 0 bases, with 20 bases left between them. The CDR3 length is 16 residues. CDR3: CASSEFWEIFSYEQYF. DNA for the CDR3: TGTGCCAGCTCCGAGTTTTGGGAAATTTTCTCCTACGAGCAGTACTTC.

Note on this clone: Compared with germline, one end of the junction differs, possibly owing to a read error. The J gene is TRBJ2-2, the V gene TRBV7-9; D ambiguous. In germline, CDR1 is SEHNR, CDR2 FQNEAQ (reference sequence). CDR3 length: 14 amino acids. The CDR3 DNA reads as TGTGCCAGCACCTTACAAGATCCGGGCGGGGAGCTGTTTTTT. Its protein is CASTLQDPGGELFF.

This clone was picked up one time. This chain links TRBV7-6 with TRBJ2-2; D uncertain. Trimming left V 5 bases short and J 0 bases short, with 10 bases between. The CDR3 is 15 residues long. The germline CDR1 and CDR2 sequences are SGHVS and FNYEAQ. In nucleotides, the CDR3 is TGTGCCAGCAGCGCCCGGCTAGCGAACACCGGGGAGCTGTTTTTT. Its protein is CASSARLANTGELFF.

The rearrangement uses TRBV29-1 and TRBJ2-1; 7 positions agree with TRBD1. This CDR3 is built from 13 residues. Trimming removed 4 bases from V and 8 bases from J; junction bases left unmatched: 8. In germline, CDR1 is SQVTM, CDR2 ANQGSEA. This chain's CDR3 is CSVVETGYDEQFF. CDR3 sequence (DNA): TGCAGCGTTGTTGAGACAGGGTACGATGAGCAGTTCTTC.

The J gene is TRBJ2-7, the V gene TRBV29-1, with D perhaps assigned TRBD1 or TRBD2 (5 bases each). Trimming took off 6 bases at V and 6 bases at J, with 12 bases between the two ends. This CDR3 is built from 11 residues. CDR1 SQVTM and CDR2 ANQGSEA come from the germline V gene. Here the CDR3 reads CSVSRGREQYF. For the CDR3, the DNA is TGCAGCGTATCGAGGGGACGCGAGCAGTACTTC.

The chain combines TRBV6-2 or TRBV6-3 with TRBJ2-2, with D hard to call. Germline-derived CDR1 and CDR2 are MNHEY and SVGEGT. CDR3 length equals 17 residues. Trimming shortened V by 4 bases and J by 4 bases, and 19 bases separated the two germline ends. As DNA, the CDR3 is TGTGCCAGCAGTTCTCAGTTGGGCCCCCGAACCACCGGGGAGCTGTTTTTT. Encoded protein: CASSSQLGPRTTGELFF.

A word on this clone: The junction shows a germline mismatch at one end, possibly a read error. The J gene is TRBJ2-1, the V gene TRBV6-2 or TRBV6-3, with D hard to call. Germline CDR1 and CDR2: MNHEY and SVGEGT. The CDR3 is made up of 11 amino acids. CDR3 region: CASSYGDEQFF. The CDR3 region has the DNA TGTGCCAGTAGTTATGGGGATGAGCAGTTCTTC.

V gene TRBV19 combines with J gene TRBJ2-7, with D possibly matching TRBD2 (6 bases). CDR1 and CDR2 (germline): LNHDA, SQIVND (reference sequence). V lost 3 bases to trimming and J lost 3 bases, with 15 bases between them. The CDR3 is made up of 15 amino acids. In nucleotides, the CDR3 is TGTGCCAGTAGTATGCGGGGCAGAAACTACTACGAGCAGTACTTC. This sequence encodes CASSMRGRNYYEQYF.

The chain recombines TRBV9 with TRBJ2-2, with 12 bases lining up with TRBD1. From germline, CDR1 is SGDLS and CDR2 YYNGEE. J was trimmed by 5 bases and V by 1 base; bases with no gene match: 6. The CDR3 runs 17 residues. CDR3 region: CASSVTGQGAETGELFF. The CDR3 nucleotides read TGTGCCAGCAGCGTAACGGGACAGGGGGCGGAAACCGGGGAGCTGTTTTTT.

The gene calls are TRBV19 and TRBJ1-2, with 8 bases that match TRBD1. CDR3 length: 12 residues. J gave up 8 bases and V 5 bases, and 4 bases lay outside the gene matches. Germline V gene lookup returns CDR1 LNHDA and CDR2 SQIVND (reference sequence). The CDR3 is CASSPRDRGYTF. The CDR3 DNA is TGTGCCAGTAGTCCCCGGGACAGGGGCTACACCTTC.

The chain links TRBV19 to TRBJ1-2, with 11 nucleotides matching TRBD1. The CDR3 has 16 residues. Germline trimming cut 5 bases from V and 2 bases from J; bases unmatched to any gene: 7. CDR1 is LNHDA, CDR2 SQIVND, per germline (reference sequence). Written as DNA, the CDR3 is TGTGCCAGTAGTCCGAGAGGACAGGGGGCGAACTATGGCTACACCTTC. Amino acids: CASSPRGQGANYGYTF.